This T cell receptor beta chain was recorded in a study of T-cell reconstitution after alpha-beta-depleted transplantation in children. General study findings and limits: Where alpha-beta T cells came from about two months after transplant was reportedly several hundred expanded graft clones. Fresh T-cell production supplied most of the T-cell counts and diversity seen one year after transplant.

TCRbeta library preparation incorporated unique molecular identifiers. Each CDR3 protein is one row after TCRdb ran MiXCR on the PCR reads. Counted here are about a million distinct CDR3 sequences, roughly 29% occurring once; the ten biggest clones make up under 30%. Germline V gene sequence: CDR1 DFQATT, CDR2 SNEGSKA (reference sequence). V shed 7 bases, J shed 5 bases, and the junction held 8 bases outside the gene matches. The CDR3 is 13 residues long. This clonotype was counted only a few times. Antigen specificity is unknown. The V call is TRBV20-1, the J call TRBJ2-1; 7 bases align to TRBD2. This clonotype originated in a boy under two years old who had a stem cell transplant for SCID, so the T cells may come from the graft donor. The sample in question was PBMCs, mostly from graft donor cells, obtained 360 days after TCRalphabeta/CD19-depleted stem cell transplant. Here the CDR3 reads CSGGGRGNNEQFF. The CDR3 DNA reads TGCAGTGGGGGAGGGCGCGGAAACAATGAGCAGTTCTTC.